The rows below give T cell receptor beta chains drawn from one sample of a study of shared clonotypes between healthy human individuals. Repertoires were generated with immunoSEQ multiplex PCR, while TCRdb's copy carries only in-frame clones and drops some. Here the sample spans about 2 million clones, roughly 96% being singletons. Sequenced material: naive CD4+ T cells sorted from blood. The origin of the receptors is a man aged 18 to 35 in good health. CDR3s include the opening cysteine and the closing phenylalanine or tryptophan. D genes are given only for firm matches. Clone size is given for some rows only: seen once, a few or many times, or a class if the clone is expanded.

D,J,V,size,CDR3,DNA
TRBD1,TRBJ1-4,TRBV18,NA,CASSPEKTGTQELFF,TGTGCCAGCTCACCAGAAAAGACAGGGACCCAAGAACTGTTTTTT
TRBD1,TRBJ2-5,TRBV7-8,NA,CASSLGWTGVWQTQYF,TGTGCCAGCAGCCTCGGGTGGACAGGGGTTTGGCAGACCCAGTACTTC
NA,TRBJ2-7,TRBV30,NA,CAYLPATGTHYYEQYF,TGTGCCTATCTCCCCGCAACGGGGACCCACTACTACGAGCAGTACTTC
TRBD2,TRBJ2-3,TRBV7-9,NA,CASSYRREADTQYF,TGTGCCAGCAGCTACCGACGGGAGGCAGATACGCAGTATTTT
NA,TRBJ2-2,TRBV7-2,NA,CASSPHGGNTGELFF,TGTGCCAGCAGCCCTCATGGGGGGAACACCGGGGAGCTGTTTTTT
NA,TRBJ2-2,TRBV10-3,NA,CAISGSGGYTGELFF,TGTGCCATCAGTGGCTCAGGAGGGTACACCGGGGAGCTGTTTTTT
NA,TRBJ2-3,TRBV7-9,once,CASSLGGTAQYF,TGTGCCAGCAGCTTAGGCGGGACTGCGCAGTATTTT
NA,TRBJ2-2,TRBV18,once,CASSRLALHTGELFF,TGTGCCAGCTCACGGCTAGCCCTCCACACCGGGGAGCTGTTTTTT
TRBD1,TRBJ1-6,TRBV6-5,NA,CASSRQGNSPLHF,TGTGCCAGCAGTCGACAGGGAAATTCACCCCTCCACTTT
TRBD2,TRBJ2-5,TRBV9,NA,CASSVGSLGRGGQETQYF,TGTGCCAGCAGCGTAGGGTCCCTCGGGCGGGGGGGCCAAGAGACCCAGTACTTC
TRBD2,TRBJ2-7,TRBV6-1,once,CASSLGLATYEQYF,TGTGCCAGCAGTCTAGGACTAGCTACGTACGAGCAGTACTTC
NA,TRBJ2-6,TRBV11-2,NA,CASSLAKGGNSGANVLTF,TGTGCCAGCAGCTTAGCTAAGGGGGGAAACTCTGGGGCCAACGTCCTGACTTTC
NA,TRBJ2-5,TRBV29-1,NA,CSVGDETQYF,TGCAGCGTTGGGGATGAGACCCAGTACTTC
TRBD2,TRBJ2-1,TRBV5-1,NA,CASSYLAGGSRYNEQFF,TGCGCCAGCAGCTATCTAGCGGGGGGCTCCCGCTACAATGAGCAGTTCTTC
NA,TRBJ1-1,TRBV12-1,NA,CASSTCRQGDTEAFF,TGTGCCAGCAGCACCTGCCGACAGGGAGACACTGAAGCTTTCTTT
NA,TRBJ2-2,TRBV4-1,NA,CASSQGLSEGSTGELFF,TGCGCCAGCAGCCAAGGACTTAGTGAGGGCTCAACCGGGGAGCTGTTTTTT
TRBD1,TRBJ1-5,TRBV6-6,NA,CASWWQGEYSNQPQHF,TGTGCCAGCTGGTGGCAGGGGGAATATAGCAATCAGCCCCAGCATTTT